One sample yielded the 28 T cell receptor beta chains listed below, sequenced in a study of PD-1 blockade in classical Hodgkin lymphoma. Time point defined: cycle 4 day 1 (C4D1), after around six weeks of nivolumab. All patients relapsed after autologous stem cell transplantation, and brentuximab vedotin exposure varied. Using immunoSEQ multiplex PCR, the repertoire was profiled, and TCRdb retains in-frame clones only, with some absent. The data show approximately 21,000 clones, 85% to 90% seen once. The material was peripheral blood mononuclear cells (PBMCs), obtained before the fourth cycle of nivolumab. Receptors originate from a human donor with classical Hodgkin lymphoma.

This chain uses TRBV10-1 with TRBJ2-5; TRBD2 is a possible D gene (6 bases). Germline values: CDR1 WNHNN, CDR2 SYGVQD (reference sequence). Trimming took 4 bases from V and 4 from J, leaving 16 bases between them. This CDR3 spans 15 amino acids. For the CDR3, the DNA is TGCGCCAGCAGTGTTCGGCTAGCGTACCGAGAGACCCAGTACTTC. Translating it yields CASSVRLAYRETQYF.

The V and J genes are TRBV6-5 and TRBJ1-6; D perhaps matches TRBD1 (5 bases). Germline V gives CDR1 MNHEY, CDR2 SVGAGI. The CDR3 is 13 amino acids. Trimming stripped 6 bases from V and 2 bases from J, with 5 bases between. The CDR3 coding sequence is TGTGCCAGCAGCAGGGCCTATAATTCACCCCTCCACTTT. Its translation is CASSRAYNSPLHF.

The rearrangement links TRBV18 to TRBJ2-7, with 9 bases that match TRBD1. In germline, CDR1 is KGHSH, CDR2 LQKENI. The CDR3 contains 13 residues. With V trimmed by 0 bases and J by 8 bases, 2 bases remained unmatched. The CDR3 region has the DNA TGTGCCAGCTCACCACCGGGACAGGGACAGCAGTACTTC. This encodes CASSPPGQGQQYF. Using reference TRBV18 and TRBJ2-7 for the parts outside the CDR3, the full variable domain is NAGVMQNPRHLVRRRGQEARLRCSPMKGHSHVYWYRQLPEEGLKFMVYLQKENIIDESGMPKERFSAEFPKEGPSILRIQQVVRGDSAAYFCASSPPGQGQQYFGPGTRLTVT.

The CDR3, as DNA: TGTGCCAGCAGCTTAGCGCTTAGGGGGTACGAGCAGTACTTC. This translates into CASSLALRGYEQYF. The rearrangement links TRBV7-6 to TRBJ2-7; possible D gene TRBD1, 6 bases. V lost 0 bases and J 4 bases, leaving 10 bases between the germline ends. CDR3 length: 14 amino acids. Germline CDR1 is SGHVS and CDR2 is FNYEAQ.

V and J are TRBV4-1 and TRBJ2-4; D might be TRBD1 (6 bases). This CDR3 has 17 residues. The germline V and J ends were trimmed by 2 bases and 0 bases, with 14 bases remaining between them. From germline, CDR1 is MGHRA and CDR2 YSYEKL. DNA for the CDR3: TGCGCCAGCAGCCAACCCCTTGAGGGGGTAGCCAAAAACATTCAGTACTTC. Translated, it gives CASSQPLEGVAKNIQYF.

The V gene is TRBV19, the J gene TRBJ2-3; D gene unclear. CDR1 and CDR2 (germline): LNHDA, SQIVND (reference sequence). Trimming cost V 4 bases and J 4 bases, with 6 bases left between them. This CDR3 has 12 residues. This CDR3 is CASSTLADTQYF. In DNA form, the CDR3 reads TGTGCCAGTAGTACCCTAGCAGATACGCAGTATTTT.

The chain combines TRBV4-3 with TRBJ2-7, with 7 bases aligning to TRBD1. CDR1 and CDR2 (germline): LGHNA, YSLEER. The CDR3 consists of 16 residues. The trim removed 3 bases at V and 4 bases at J, leaving 12 bases unmatched. The CDR3 loop is CASSHAIQGSAYEQYF. CDR3 DNA: TGCGCCAGCAGCCACGCGATACAGGGGAGTGCTTACGAGCAGTACTTC.

The chain links TRBV5-4 to TRBJ1-2, with 9 bases fitting TRBD1. The ends lost 0 bases at V and 6 bases at J; junction bases unmatched: 3. Germline assignment: CDR1 SGHNT and CDR2 YYREEE (reference sequence). This CDR3 region has 14 residues. This CDR3 reads CASSLETGGNGYTF. Written as DNA, the CDR3 is TGTGCCAGCAGCTTGGAGACAGGGGGTAATGGCTACACCTTC.

This rearrangement joins TRBV7-2 to TRBJ2-3; D possibly corresponds to TRBD1 (6 bases). Germline values: CDR1 SGHTA, CDR2 FQGNSA. There are 15 residues in the CDR3. V lost 1 base and J 2 bases, leaving 10 bases between the germline ends. DNA of the CDR3: TGTGCCAGCAGCTTAGTAGGGGGATTCACAGATACGCAGTATTTT. Translating gives CASSLVGGFTDTQYF.

The V call is TRBV7-9, the J call TRBJ2-7; 13 nucleotides match TRBD2. V lost 5 bases to trimming and J lost 6 bases; unmatched junction nucleotides: 10. Germline V gives CDR1 SEHNR, CDR2 FQNEAQ (reference sequence). The length of the CDR3 is 16 residues. CDR3 amino acids: CASSPPTSGGSIEQYF. The CDR3 DNA follows: TGTGCCAGCAGCCCGCCGACTAGCGGGGGGTCCATCGAGCAGTACTTC. Variable domain in full (rest from reference TRBV7-9 and TRBJ2-7): DTGVSQNPRHKITKRGQNVTFRCDPISEHNRLYWYRQTLGQGPEFLTYFQNEAQLEKSRLLSDRFSAERPKGSFSTLEIQRTEQGDSAMYLCASSPPTSGGSIEQYFGPGTRLTVT.

V and J are TRBV29-1 and TRBJ2-5; D may correspond to TRBD1 or TRBD2 (5 bases each). This CDR3 comprises 14 residues. The V and J ends lost 5 bases and 1 base respectively, with 14 bases between them. Germline CDR1 reads SQVTM; CDR2 reads ANQGSEA. The CDR3, as DNA: TGCAGCGTTCTTGGGGGTTGGCTCCAAGAGACCCAGTACTTC. Residues: CSVLGGWLQETQYF.

This chain connects TRBV5-5 to TRBJ1-3, with 7 bases fitting TRBD1. The V gene's germline CDR1 is SGHKS and CDR2 YYEKEE (reference sequence). CDR3 length equals 15 residues. Losses at the gene ends were 0 bases for V and 2 bases for J; bases not matched to a gene: 2. Here the CDR3 DNA reads TGTGCCAGCAGCTTGGGCGGGACAGCTGGAAACACCATATATTTT. It specifies CASSLGGTAGNTIYF.

The chain has TRBV5-5 and TRBJ2-7, with 8 positions matching TRBD2. Unmatched junction bases numbered 18, after V lost 4 bases and J lost 3 bases. Germline V lookup: CDR1 SGHKS, CDR2 YYEKEE (reference sequence). CDR3 length: 18 amino acids. The CDR3 loop reads CASSRTLVTGGPVYEQYF. CDR3 sequence (DNA): TGTGCCAGCAGCCGTACATTAGTAACGGGAGGGCCGGTCTACGAGCAGTACTTC.

CDR3 in amino acids: CASSLGGGGYQETQYF. The CDR3, as DNA: TGTGCCAGCAGCTTAGGCGGCGGGGGCTACCAAGAGACCCAGTACTTC. The rearrangement links TRBV7-2 to TRBJ2-5; D perhaps matches TRBD2 (7 bases). Per the germline V gene, CDR1 is SGHTA and CDR2 is FQGNSA. The CDR3 is 16 residues long. Deletions cut 1 base from V and 0 bases from J, with 12 bases between.

The chain couples TRBV21-1 to TRBJ2-1; no check of the table's D call, TRBD2, against the DNA was made. TRBV21-1 is shown as a pseudogene. The CDR3 totals 15 residues. This chain's CDR3 is CASSKMGGPLDEQFF. DNA of the CDR3: TGTGCCAGCAGCAAAATGGGGGGGCCATTGGATGAGCAGTTCTTC.

V usage is TRBV10-1 and J usage is TRBJ1-2; no clear D. CDR1 is WNHNN and CDR2 is SYGVQD in the germline V gene (reference sequence). The germline V and J ends were trimmed by 3 bases and 4 bases, with 9 bases remaining between them. The CDR3 is 13 amino acids. In nucleotides, the CDR3 is TGCGCCAGCAGTGAAGGAAACTTCTATGGCTACACCTTC. Encoded protein: CASSEGNFYGYTF.

J is TRBJ1-6 and V is TRBV5-1; 7 nucleotides match TRBD1. V dropped 6 bases and J dropped 7; count of bases not matched to a gene: 10. From germline, CDR1 is SGHRS and CDR2 YFSETQ. The length of the CDR3 is 15 residues. CDR3 DNA: TGCGCCAGCACCGATACAGGGGAGGGAAATTCACCCCTCCACTTT. This sequence encodes CASTDTGEGNSPLHF.

CDR3 coding DNA: TGTGCCACCAGGGGCCTAACATCCTACGAGCAGTACTTC. It is translated as CATRGLTSYEQYF. The rearrangement uses TRBV6-6 and TRBJ2-7, with a tentative D call TRBD1 (6 bases). V lost 10 bases, J lost 1 base, and 14 bases lay in between. The CDR3 sequence is 13 residues long. Germline values: CDR1 MNHNY, CDR2 SVGAGI (reference sequence).

This clone appeared once. This chain uses TRBV27 with TRBJ2-5, with D possibly matching TRBD2 (6 bases). This CDR3 has 14 amino acids. Germline V gene data show CDR1 as MNHEY and CDR2 as SMNVEV (reference sequence). Between the trimmed V and J ends, which lost 6 bases and 5 bases, there was a span of 16 bases. The CDR3 loop is CASSPRVGRETQYF. The CDR3 coding sequence is TGTGCCAGCAGCCCTAGGGTGGGGAGGGAGACCCAGTACTTC.

This chain connects TRBV5-1 to TRBJ2-7; D is uncertain. The germline CDR1 and CDR2 sequences are SGHRS and YFSETQ. Trimming removed 0 bases at V and 6 bases at J, with 7 bases between. The CDR3 totals 12 residues. The CDR3 DNA reads TGCGCCAGCAGCTTGGACTTGCTCGAGCAGTACTTC. Amino acid sequence: CASSLDLLEQYF.

The chain employs TRBV28 and TRBJ2-7; TRBD2 is a possible D gene (6 bases). Trimming shortened V by 7 bases and J by 6 bases, and 16 bases separated the two germline ends. This CDR3 is 13 amino acids long. In germline, CDR1 is MDHEN, CDR2 SYDVKM. The CDR3 spells CASTGVIGPEQYF. The CDR3 region has the DNA TGTGCCAGCACGGGGGTTATCGGCCCCGAGCAGTACTTC.

The chain links TRBV25-1 to TRBJ2-5; D gene unclear. Germline values: CDR1 MGHDK, CDR2 SYGVNS. The CDR3 extends over 14 amino acids. V was cut by 1 base and J by 0 bases, with 6 bases left in between. CDR3 sequence: CASSELRDQETQYF. DNA of the CDR3: TGTGCCAGCAGTGAATTAAGGGACCAAGAGACCCAGTACTTC.

The rearrangement links TRBV4-3 to TRBJ2-7; 10 bases align to TRBD2. Germline-derived CDR1 and CDR2 are LGHNA and YSLEER. The CDR3 spans 17 residues. V was pared by 0 bases and J by 2 bases, with 7 bases of the junction left unmatched. CDR3 sequence: CASSQDPSGSLTYEQYF. The CDR3 nucleotides are TGCGCCAGCAGCCAAGATCCTAGCGGGAGTTTAACCTACGAGCAGTACTTC.

This chain joins TRBV6-4 and TRBJ1-2; D is ambiguous. V lost 2 bases to trimming and J lost 7 bases, with 5 bases between them. There are 11 residues in the CDR3. CDR1 is MRHNA and CDR2 is SNTAGT in the germline V gene. The CDR3 sequence is CASSDRFGYTF. In DNA, the CDR3 is TGTGCCAGCAGTGACCGCTTTGGCTACACCTTC.

The rearrangement uses TRBV5-6 and TRBJ1-4; no reliable D call. The CDR3 is made up of 14 amino acids. Trimming left V 2 bases short and J 2 bases short, with 7 bases between. Looked up from germline, CDR1 is SGHDT and CDR2 is YYEEEE. This CDR3 reads CASSLPYTNEKLFF. The DNA of the CDR3 is TGTGCCAGCAGCTTACCATACACTAATGAAAAACTGTTTTTT. Full variable domain (missing parts from reference TRBV5-6 and TRBJ1-4): DAGVTQSPTHLIKTRGQQVTLRCSPKSGHDTVSWYQQALGQGPQFIFQYYEEEERQRGNFPDRFSGHQFPNYSSELNVNALLLGDSALYLCASSLPYTNEKLFFGSGTQLSVL.

This clone was observed a handful of times. CDR3 sequence (DNA): TGTGCCAGCAGCCAAGGGGGGGGCTATGGCTACACCTTC. This sequence encodes CASSQGGGYGYTF. V usage is TRBV14 and J usage is TRBJ1-2, with D possibly matching TRBD1 (5 bases). CDR3 length: 13 amino acids. Trimming left V 1 base short and J 4 bases short, with 7 bases between. Per the germline V gene, CDR1 is SGHDN and CDR2 is FVKESK. The variable domain in full, with the rest retrieved from reference TRBV14 and TRBJ1-2, is EAGVTQFPSHSVIEKGQTVTLRCDPISGHDNLYWYRRVMGKEIKFLLHFVKESKQDESGMPNNRFLAERTGGTYSTLKVQPAELEDSGVYFCASSQGGGYGYTFGSGTRLTVV.

This chain connects TRBV7-9 to TRBJ1-1; D unresolved. The CDR3 is 13 amino acids. Trimming left V 5 bases short and J 0 bases short, with 7 bases between. Germline V gives CDR1 SEHNR, CDR2 FQNEAQ (reference sequence). The CDR3 DNA is TGTGCCAGCAGCCAGCAGCTGAACACTGAAGCTTTCTTT. It yields the protein CASSQQLNTEAFF. Drawing the rest from reference TRBV7-9 and TRBJ1-1, the complete variable domain is DTGVSQNPRHKITKRGQNVTFRCDPISEHNRLYWYRQTLGQGPEFLTYFQNEAQLEKSRLLSDRFSAERPKGSFSTLEIQRTEQGDSAMYLCASSQQLNTEAFFGQGTRLTVV.

The chain joins TRBV7-9 to TRBJ1-2; D is uncertain. The V and J ends lost 2 bases and 3 bases respectively, with 10 bases between them. This CDR3 comprises 14 residues. CDR1 is SEHNR and CDR2 is FQNEAQ in the germline V gene (reference sequence). The CDR3 loop is CASSLHLSDYGYTF. The CDR3 DNA follows: TGTGCCAGCAGCTTACATCTGTCGGACTATGGCTACACCTTC.